This T cell receptor (beta chain) was found in a study of cytomegalovirus exposure and HLA in healthy donors. Study in general: As released early, the data held approximately 80 million unique TCRs from HLA-typed donors.

Notes on this clone: Its antigen is still unknown.

PCR used 60 Vbeta primers and 13 Jbeta primers. Using immunoSEQ multiplex PCR, the repertoire was profiled, and TCRdb retains in-frame clones only, with some absent. The sample holds about 100,000 clones, under 80% seen once. Donors had nominal health at sampling but likely had unrecorded immune exposures. Overall study results and limits: Reportedly, TCR beta sequences accurately predicted HLA-A and HLA-B alleles in most subjects. Analyses of presence and absence presupposed an approximately uniform sequencing depth across donors.

Sequencing was carried out using PBMCs. The receptor was isolated from a woman in her fifties or sixties in good health and CMV-seropositive.

Here the CDR3 reads CASSKTGGMNTEAFF. In DNA form, the CDR3 reads TGTGCCAGTAGTAAGACAGGGGGCATGAACACTGAAGCTTTCTTT. V is TRBV19 and J is TRBJ1-1, with TRBD1 identical over 10 bases. Germline V gene sequence: CDR1 LNHDA, CDR2 SQIVND (reference sequence). J lost 0 bases, V lost 4 bases, and 2 bases had no gene match. This CDR3 region has 15 residues.